A single sample is the source of the 18 T cell receptor beta chains below, sequenced in a study of cytomegalovirus exposure and HLA in healthy donors. Vbeta (60) and Jbeta (13) primers were used in the PCR. Using immunoSEQ multiplex PCR, the repertoire was profiled, and TCRdb retains in-frame clones only, with some absent. The repertoire holds roughly 110,000 clones, with approximately 67% as singletons. The specimen was PBMCs. These receptors were collected from a man aged 18-30 years in good health and CMV-seropositive.

V is TRBV7-9 and J is TRBJ2-2, with TRBD2 identical over 7 bases. The CDR3 has 13 residues. The germline V gene has CDR1 SEHNR and CDR2 FQNEAQ (reference sequence). V was pared by 4 bases and J by 6 bases, with 2 bases of the junction left unmatched. The CDR3 nucleotides are TGTGCCAGCAGCTGGGGGGGACCCGGGGAGCTGTTTTTT. As protein: CASSWGGPGELFF.

The genes are TRBV6-5 and TRBJ1-1; no reliable D call. The CDR3 length is 12 residues. Germline CDR1 is MNHEY and CDR2 is SVGAGI. The V and J ends lost 5 bases and 4 bases respectively, with 8 bases between them. The CDR3 here is CASSPGGTEAFF. Here the CDR3 DNA reads TGTGCCAGCAGTCCGGGAGGCACTGAAGCTTTCTTT.

The V call is TRBV18, the J call TRBJ2-5; D is uncertain. CDR3 length: 15 residues. CDR1 and CDR2 (germline): KGHSH, LQKENI. V lost 3 bases and J 0 bases, leaving 11 bases between the germline ends. The CDR3 nucleotides read TGTGCCAGCTCACCCCAGAACGGGTACCAAGAGACCCAGTACTTC. Residues: CASSPQNGYQETQYF.

The CDR3 protein is CASSLTPGNTEAFF. CDR3 DNA sequence: TGTGCCAGCAGCTTAACTCCGGGGAACACTGAAGCTTTCTTT. The V and J genes are TRBV7-3 and TRBJ1-1; D is uncertain. The length of the CDR3 is 14 residues. CDR1 and CDR2 (germline): SGHTA, FQGTGA. Trimming cost V 0 bases and J 1 base, with 6 bases left between them.

The J gene is TRBJ1-2, the V gene TRBV29-1; TRBD1 matches at 7 bases. This CDR3 is built from 14 residues. The V segment lost 2 bases and the J segment 6 bases; nucleotides outside the gene matches: 9. Germline V gene lookup returns CDR1 SQVTM and CDR2 ANQGSEA. The CDR3, as DNA: TGCAGCGTTGAACCCCGCAGGGGGATAGATGGCTACACCTTC. Protein: CSVEPRRGIDGYTF. Drawing the rest from reference TRBV29-1 and TRBJ1-2, the complete variable domain is SAVISQKPSRDICQRGTSLTIQCQVDSQVTMMFWYRQQPGQSLTLIATANQGSEATYESGFVIDKFPISRPNLTFSTLTVSNMSPEDSSIYLCSVEPRRGIDGYTFGSGTRLTVV.

This clone has just a few counts. The CDR3 bases are TGTGCCAGCAGCAAGGGACAGGGGCGTGGCTACACCTTC. As protein: CASSKGQGRGYTF. J is TRBJ1-2 and V is TRBV2; 10 bases fit TRBD1. The trim removed 6 bases at V and 7 bases at J, leaving 5 bases unmatched. The CDR3 extends over 13 amino acids. CDR1 and CDR2 (germline): SNHLY, FYNNEI. The variable domain in full, with the rest retrieved from reference TRBV2 and TRBJ1-2, is EPEVTQTPSHQVTQMGQEVILRCVPISNHLYFYWYRQILGQKVEFLVSFYNNEISEKSEIFDDQFSVERPDGSNFTLKIRSTKLEDSAMYFCASSKGQGRGYTFGSGTRLTVV.

This CDR3 is CASSINREWSGYTF. CDR3 bases: TGTGCCAGCAGCATAAACAGGGAGTGGAGTGGCTACACCTTC. J is TRBJ1-2 and V is TRBV6-1, with D perhaps TRBD1 (6 bases). The V and J ends lost 6 bases and 7 bases respectively, with 18 bases between them. The CDR3 runs 14 residues. Germline V gene sequence: CDR1 MNHNS, CDR2 SASEGT.

This clone has just a few counts. The CDR3 spells CASSTNRGPNTEAFF. DNA of the CDR3: TGTGCCAGTAGTACAAACAGGGGCCCGAACACTGAAGCTTTCTTT. V gene TRBV19 combines with J gene TRBJ1-1; 7 bases are shared with TRBD1. The germline V gene has CDR1 LNHDA and CDR2 SQIVND (reference sequence). The ends lost 4 bases at V and 1 base at J; junction bases unmatched: 6. The CDR3 covers 15 residues.

This chain links TRBV2 with TRBJ2-3, with 15 positions matching TRBD2. This CDR3 spans 16 amino acids. V gave up 5 bases and J gave up 5 bases; unmatched junction bases: 5. Germline V gives CDR1 SNHLY, CDR2 FYNNEI. This CDR3 reads CASSKGLAGGEDTQYF. The CDR3 DNA reads as TGTGCCAGCAGTAAGGGACTAGCGGGGGGCGAAGATACGCAGTATTTT. Looking up the rest from reference TRBV2 and TRBJ2-3 gives the full variable domain: EPEVTQTPSHQVTQMGQEVILRCVPISNHLYFYWYRQILGQKVEFLVSFYNNEISEKSEIFDDQFSVERPDGSNFTLKIRSTKLEDSAMYFCASSKGLAGGEDTQYFGPGTRLTVL.

The V call is TRBV7-2, the J call TRBJ2-3; TRBD2 matches at 8 bases. The germline gives CDR1 SGHTA, CDR2 FQGNSA. The CDR3 totals 14 residues. The trim removed 2 bases at V and 4 bases at J, leaving 2 bases unmatched. The CDR3 protein is CASSLLAGSDTQYF. The CDR3 coding sequence is TGTGCCAGCAGCTTATTAGCGGGGTCAGATACGCAGTATTTT.

The chain employs TRBV11-2 and TRBJ2-7; TRBD2 is a possible D gene (6 bases). The CDR3 sequence is 16 residues long. Germline loops: CDR1 SGHAT, CDR2 FQNNGV. The V and J ends lost 1 base and 0 bases respectively, with 13 bases between them. The DNA for the CDR3 is TGTGCCAGCAGCTTAGGTGGGGGGAAGAGCTCCTACGAGCAGTACTTC. Its translation: CASSLGGGKSSYEQYF. The full variable domain, rest sourced from reference TRBV11-2 and TRBJ2-7, is EAGVAQSPRYKIIEKRQSVAFWCNPISGHATLYWYQQILGQGPKLLIQFQNNGVVDDSQLPKDRFSAERLKGVDSTLKIQPAKLEDSAVYLCASSLGGGKSSYEQYFGPGTRLTVT.

This clone was seen more than once but under ten times. This chain links TRBV5-5 with TRBJ1-1, with a weak D call TRBD1 (5 bases). CDR1 SGHKS and CDR2 YYEKEE come from the germline V gene (reference sequence). V was pared by 3 bases and J by 6 bases, with 15 bases between. The CDR3 runs to 14 residues. The CDR3 DNA reads TGTGCCAGCAGCTGGGGGGGGGAATCGCCTGAAGCTTTCTTT. It is translated as CASSWGGESPEAFF.

The rearrangement uses TRBV9 and TRBJ1-6, with 11 bases identical to TRBD1. This CDR3 spans 15 amino acids. From germline, CDR1 is SGDLS and CDR2 YYNGEE. Losses at the gene ends were 4 bases for V and 7 bases for J; bases not matched to a gene: 4. CDR3 sequence: CASSSGTGGNSPLHF. The CDR3 DNA follows: TGTGCCAGCAGCTCCGGGACAGGGGGAAATTCACCCCTCCACTTT. The full variable domain, its missing parts supplied by reference TRBV9 and TRBJ1-6, is DSGVTQTPKHLITATGQRVTLRCSPRSGDLSVYWYQQSLDQGLQFLIQYYNGEERAKGNILERFSAQQFPDLHSELNLSSLELGDSALYFCASSSGTGGNSPLHFGNGTRLTVT.

The chain joins TRBV4-1 to TRBJ2-1, with 9 nucleotides matching TRBD2. The germline V gene encodes CDR1 MGHRA and CDR2 YSYEKL. The CDR3 is 16 residues long. The V segment lost 0 bases and the J segment 3 bases; nucleotides outside the gene matches: 3. CDR3 DNA: TGCGCCAGCAGCCAAGATGAGCGGGGGGTCTACAATGAGCAGTTCTTC. The encoded protein is CASSQDERGVYNEQFF.

The chain carries TRBV4-2 and TRBJ2-3; TRBD2 matches 11 bases. Per the germline V gene, CDR1 is LGHNA and CDR2 is YNFKEQ. This CDR3 is 17 amino acids long. Trimming cost V 2 bases and J 6 bases; bases outside gene matches: 10. CDR3 in amino acids: CASSQPISGGAYDTQYF. The CDR3 coding sequence is TGTGCCAGCAGCCAACCCATTAGCGGGGGGGCCTATGATACGCAGTATTTT.

The chain carries TRBV28 and TRBJ1-1, with 7 positions matching TRBD1. Germline loops: CDR1 MDHEN, CDR2 SYDVKM. The CDR3 runs to 15 residues. V was pared by 8 bases and J by 1 base, with 10 bases of the junction left unmatched. The CDR3 here is CASHETGQENTEAFF. DNA for the CDR3: TGTGCCAGCCACGAAACCGGACAGGAGAACACTGAAGCTTTCTTT.

The J gene is TRBJ2-7, the V gene TRBV4-1; D is possibly TRBD1 (6 bases). Trimming took off 3 bases at V and 0 bases at J, with 15 bases between the two ends. Germline V gene sequence: CDR1 MGHRA, CDR2 YSYEKL. The CDR3 length is 16 residues. CDR3 region: CASSQDLDSISYEQYF. The CDR3 coding sequence is TGCGCCAGCAGCCAGGACTTGGACAGTATCTCCTACGAGCAGTACTTC.

This chain joins TRBV6-1 and TRBJ2-5; D unclear. Germline CDR1 reads MNHNS; CDR2 reads SASEGT. The V gene lost 3 bases and the J gene lost 1 base, with 12 bases spanning the gap. This CDR3 contains 15 residues. CDR3 in DNA: TGTGCCAGCAGTGATTATTCAGAATTCCAAGAGACCCAGTACTTC. This gives the protein CASSDYSEFQETQYF.